Shown below are 27 T cell receptor beta chains from a single sample sequenced in a study of shared clonotypes between healthy human individuals. Sequencing was performed with immunoSEQ multiplex PCR; in TCRdb, only in-frame clones are kept and a portion is missing. The table records about 460,000 clones, roughly 80% of them present only once. Sequencing was carried out using PBMCs. These receptors all stem from a middle-aged woman in good health. Some clones in this sample may be carry-over from other donors' samples.

This clone was observed a handful of times. V is TRBV7-2 and J is TRBJ2-7; D may correspond to TRBD1 or TRBD2 (6 bases each). CDR1 and CDR2 from the germline V gene are SGHTA and FQGNSA. V dropped 4 bases and J dropped 6 bases, with 16 bases sitting between them. The CDR3 runs to 14 residues. The CDR3 region has the DNA TGTGCCAGCAGCTGGACAGCCGGAGGGTCCGAGCAGTACTTC. It encodes CASSWTAGGSEQYF.

The chain couples TRBV10-2 to TRBJ2-1; 7 bases match TRBD2. The CDR3 extends over 15 amino acids. Trimming at V came to 6 bases and at J to 6 bases, leaving 11 bases not matched to a gene. Germline loops: CDR1 WSHSY, CDR2 SAAADI. CDR3 nucleotide sequence: TGCGCCAGCAGCCGAGCGGGGTCCGGGGTCAATGAGCAGTTCTTC. Its protein product is CASSRAGSGVNEQFF.

This chain links TRBV5-4 with TRBJ2-7, with TRBD1 identical over 9 bases. Trimming at V came to 4 bases and at J to 2 bases, leaving 7 bases not matched to a gene. This CDR3 is 15 amino acids long. Germline assignment: CDR1 SGHNT and CDR2 YYREEE (reference sequence). This CDR3 is CASSLPGTGTYEQYF. CDR3 sequence (DNA): TGTGCCAGCAGCCTCCCTGGGACAGGGACCTACGAGCAGTACTTC.

The rearrangement links TRBV10-3 to TRBJ1-4; the D is unclear. This CDR3 region has 12 residues. CDR1 is ENHRY and CDR2 is SYGVKD in the germline V gene. V lost 2 bases and J 4 bases, leaving 2 bases between the germline ends. Written as DNA, the CDR3 is TGTGCCATCAGTGAGGTTAATGAAAAACTGTTTTTT. Its protein product is CAISEVNEKLFF.

V and J are TRBV7-9 and TRBJ2-2; 11 bases are shared with TRBD2. The germline V gene has CDR1 SEHNR and CDR2 FQNEAQ (reference sequence). V trimming: 5 bases; J trimming: 5 bases; junction bases outside the gene matches: 4. The CDR3 totals 15 residues. The CDR3 loop reads CASSPTSGVTGELFF. For the CDR3, the DNA is TGTGCCAGCAGCCCGACTAGCGGGGTTACCGGGGAGCTGTTTTTT.

This clone was counted a few times. This chain links TRBV7-2 with TRBJ1-2; D gene ambiguous. CDR1 and CDR2 (germline): SGHTA, FQGNSA. Trimming left V 2 bases short and J 4 bases short, with 5 bases between. The CDR3 is 12 residues long. In DNA form, the CDR3 reads TGTGCCAGCAGCTTAAGGACCTATGGCTACACCTTC. Translating gives CASSLRTYGYTF.

In the case of this clone: This may be a read error, as it is one base from a much larger clone. Other DNA sequences of this sample code for an identical CDR3. This chain uses TRBV4-2 with TRBJ1-4; D unclear. The CDR3 has 12 residues. The germline gives CDR1 LGHNA, CDR2 YNFKEQ. CDR3 nucleotide sequence: TGTGCCAGCAGCGGTCCTCGTATGGAGCTGTTCTTT. Its translation is CASSGPRMELFF.

The J gene is TRBJ2-7, the V gene TRBV11-2, with 9 bases lining up with TRBD2. Germline-derived CDR1 and CDR2 are SGHAT and FQNNGV. The CDR3 is 16 residues long. The trim removed 6 bases at V and 6 bases at J, leaving 15 bases unmatched. As DNA, the CDR3 is TGTGCCAGCAGGTTTACCCCAGCGGGAGGAACCTCCGAGCAGTACTTC. Translation gives CASRFTPAGGTSEQYF.

Worth noting for this clone: A read error is the likely source, as a far larger clone sits one nucleotide away. This likely comes from a read error, as the CDR3 has no conserved phenylalanine or tryptophan at its end. The CDR3 coding sequence is TGTGCCTGGATGAGGGGGAGAAGCACAGATACGCAGTATTCT. Protein: CAWMRGRSTDTQYS. The rearrangement uses TRBV30 and TRBJ2-3; a weak D match, TRBD1 (6 bases). Trimming removed 4 bases at V and 0 bases at J, with 11 bases between. The germline CDR1 and CDR2 sequences are GTSNPN and SVGIG (reference sequence). CDR3 size: 14 residues.

The sample holds one count of this clone. The J gene is TRBJ2-1, the V gene TRBV4-2, with 8 positions matching TRBD2. The germline gives CDR1 LGHNA, CDR2 YNFKEQ. J was trimmed by 9 bases and V by 1 base; bases with no gene match: 8. The CDR3 contains 15 residues. CDR3 sequence reads: CASSQVTGGAGEQFF. The CDR3, as DNA: TGTGCCAGCAGCCAAGTTACGGGAGGGGCAGGTGAGCAGTTCTTC.

The CDR3, as DNA: TGCGCCAGCAGCTTGTCCAGGGCGGAGACCCAGTACTTC. Residues: CASSLSRAETQYF. The J gene is TRBJ2-5, the V gene TRBV5-1; D might be TRBD1 (5 bases). This CDR3 has 13 residues. Germline CDR1 is SGHRS and CDR2 is YFSETQ. Between the trimmed V and J ends, which lost 1 base and 5 bases, there was a span of 9 bases.

Notes on this clone: With a far larger clone one base away, a read error is the likely cause. The sample holds other DNA sequences that translate to the same CDR3. The chain joins TRBV6-5 to TRBJ2-5; D may be TRBD1 (5 bases). Germline V gene sequence: CDR1 MNHEY, CDR2 SVGAGI. CDR3 length equals 12 residues. The CDR3 is CASSPGQETQYF. Written as DNA, the CDR3 is TGTGCTAGCAGTCCAGGGCAAGAGACCCAGTACTTC.

The V gene is TRBV29-1, the J gene TRBJ2-7, with D perhaps matching TRBD1 (6 bases). Germline V gene sequence: CDR1 SQVTM, CDR2 ANQGSEA. V was trimmed by 6 bases and J by 6 bases, leaving 18 bases between them. The CDR3 has 13 amino acids. The CDR3 bases are TGCAGCGTAGTACGGGACATTTGGGGCGAGCAGTACTTC. Its protein product is CSVVRDIWGEQYF.

The CDR3 loop reads CASSPPGLAGGWNTGELFF. In nucleotides, the CDR3 is TGTGCCAGCAGTCCACCTGGACTAGCGGGAGGGTGGAACACCGGGGAGCTGTTTTTT. V is TRBV28 and J is TRBJ2-2; 15 bases are shared with TRBD2. V gave up 5 bases and J gave up 1 base; unmatched junction bases: 8. This CDR3 region has 19 residues. Per the germline V gene, CDR1 is MDHEN and CDR2 is SYDVKM.

This rearrangement joins TRBV30 to TRBJ2-7; 13 nucleotides agree with TRBD2. The V segment lost 4 bases and the J segment 2 bases; nucleotides outside the gene matches: 5. In germline, CDR1 is GTSNPN, CDR2 SVGIG (reference sequence). The CDR3 runs 15 residues. The CDR3 DNA follows: TGTGCCTGGAAACCCGGACTAGCGGGGGCCTACGAGCAGTACTTC. This gives the protein CAWKPGLAGAYEQYF.

J is TRBJ2-7 and V is TRBV11-2; no definite D call. The CDR3 covers 16 residues. Looked up from germline, CDR1 is SGHAT and CDR2 is FQNNGV. The ends were cut back, 5 bases at V and 2 bases at J, with 19 bases in the middle. The DNA of the CDR3 is TGTGCCAGCAGCATAGGGCAGGCCCTGGAAACCTACGAGCAGTACTTC. Translated, it gives CASSIGQALETYEQYF.

As DNA, the CDR3 is TGTGCCAGCAGCCAAGGGGGGACCGAAGCTTTCTTT. Encoded protein: CASSQGGTEAFF. This chain joins TRBV14 and TRBJ1-1, with a tentative D call TRBD1 (5 bases). This CDR3 region has 12 residues. V lost 1 base and J 8 bases, leaving 8 bases between the germline ends. Germline CDR1 is SGHDN and CDR2 is FVKESK.

As to this clone: Only one base separates this from a far larger clonotype, so it likely reflects a read error. This CDR3 is CASSIGGDTSYGQYF. The CDR3, as DNA: TGTGCCAGTAGTATAGGAGGGGACACTTCCTACGGGCAGTACTTC. This sequence joins TRBV19 and TRBJ2-7; TRBD1 might be the D (6 bases). Germline V CDR1 and CDR2: LNHDA, SQIVND (reference sequence). The CDR3 length is 15 residues.

This chain joins TRBV29-1 and TRBJ2-3; 9 bases fit TRBD1. V shed 7 bases and J 6 bases; nucleotides not matched to a gene: 8. CDR1 is SQVTM and CDR2 is ANQGSEA in the germline V gene. This CDR3 is 13 amino acids long. The CDR3 DNA follows: TGCAGCGGCGGACAGGGGTCTTCCGATACGCAGTATTTT. It translates to CSGGQGSSDTQYF.

Note on this clone: Only one base separates this from a far larger clonotype, so it likely reflects a read error. This sequence joins TRBV29-1 and TRBJ1-1, with unresolved D. Trimming took off 4 bases at V and 7 bases at J, with 19 bases between the two ends. Germline CDR1 and CDR2: SQVTM and ANQGSEA. CDR3 length: 14 amino acids. CDR3 residues: CSVVLTRDGIEAFF. In DNA form, the CDR3 reads TGCAGCGTTGTCCTAACCCGGGATGGGATTGAAGCTTTCTTT.

The chain uses TRBV7-3 and TRBJ2-5; 13 bases are shared with TRBD2. V lost 5 bases to trimming and J lost 2 bases; unmatched junction nucleotides: 5. There are 16 residues in the CDR3. Germline-derived CDR1 and CDR2 are SGHTA and FQGTGA. The CDR3 is CASSETSGRSQETQYF. In nucleotides, the CDR3 is TGTGCCAGCAGCGAGACTAGCGGGAGGTCTCAAGAGACCCAGTACTTC. Full variable domain (rest looked up from reference TRBV7-3 and TRBJ2-5): GAGVSQTPSNKVTEKGKYVELRCDPISGHTALYWYRQSLGQGPEFLIYFQGTGAADDSGLPNDRFFAVRPEGSVSTLKIQRTERGDSAVYLCASSETSGRSQETQYFGPGTRLLVL.

Note on this clone: This could be a read error, since a much larger clone is one nucleotide away. The chain has TRBV6-4 and TRBJ2-2; 10 bases line up with TRBD1. CDR1 is MRHNA, CDR2 SNTAGT, per germline. The trim removed 6 bases at V and 6 bases at J, leaving 7 bases unmatched. The CDR3 sequence is 15 residues long. The CDR3 DNA reads TGTGCCAGCAGCATAGCGGGACAGGGGTCCGGGGAGCTGTTTTTT. Translation gives CASSIAGQGSGELFF.

This clone was seen at least ten times. The rearrangement joins TRBV28 to TRBJ2-7, with D possibly matching TRBD1 (6 bases). V dropped 2 bases and J dropped 2 bases, with 10 bases sitting between them. Germline loops: CDR1 MDHEN, CDR2 SYDVKM. This CDR3 is built from 14 residues. CDR3 amino acids: CASSLGGLTYEQYF. CDR3 in DNA: TGTGCCAGCAGTTTAGGGGGCCTGACCTACGAGCAGTACTTC.

Comment on this clone: This is likely an artifact of a read error, given a far larger clone one base away. CDR3 sequence reads: CASSYSGRANTEASF. The CDR3 bases are TGTGCCAGCAGTTACTCGGGACGGGCGAACACTGAAGCTTCCTTT. The gene calls are TRBV6-5 and TRBJ1-1, with D possibly matching TRBD1 (5 bases). The CDR3 has 15 amino acids. Germline V lookup: CDR1 MNHEY, CDR2 SVGAGI.

V and J are TRBV23-1 and TRBJ2-1; no firm D call. TRBV23-1 is annotated as an ORF whose role is uncertain. V was pared by 10 bases and J by 5 bases, with 12 bases between. The CDR3 length is 12 residues. CDR3 DNA: TGCGCCACCGTTGACACTAACAATGAGCAGTTCTTC. As protein: CATVDTNNEQFF.

The V and J genes are TRBV2 and TRBJ2-1, with a weak D call TRBD2 (7 bases). In germline, CDR1 is SNHLY, CDR2 FYNNEI. The CDR3 is 16 amino acids. The V and J ends lost 5 bases and 0 bases respectively, with 14 bases between them. The DNA of the CDR3 is TGTGCCAGCAGTCGGTTGGCGGGGGCCTCCTACAATGAGCAGTTCTTC. Its protein is CASSRLAGASYNEQFF.

The chain has TRBV4-3 and TRBJ1-2, with unresolved D. Germline V CDR1 and CDR2: LGHNA, YSLEER. The CDR3 is made up of 14 amino acids. The V end was cut by 0 bases, the J end by 2 bases, with 7 bases between. Written as DNA, the CDR3 is TGCGCCAGCAGCCAAGATACGAGCAACTATGGCTACACCTTC. It specifies CASSQDTSNYGYTF.